This is a list of T cell receptor beta chains from one sample in a study of blood T cells in healthy people across ages. TCRdb processed the 5' RACE reads anew with MiXCR; each CDR3 protein has one entry. The data show over 1,200,000 distinct CDR3 sequences, almost 60% seen once. What was sequenced was blood. These receptors were collected from a man younger than 35 in good health. CDR3s include the opening cysteine and the closing phenylalanine or tryptophan. Each record gives: J gene, V gene, clone size, D gene, CDR3 DNA, CDR3 protein. D genes are given only for firm matches. Clone size appears in some rows only: once, few, many, or a class for an expanded clone.

TRBJ1-6 | TRBV25-1 | . | . | TGTGCCAGCAGTGAGTATCGGGAGGCCCAAAAATCACCCCTCCACTTT | CASSEYREAQKSPLHF
TRBJ2-3 | TRBV5-6 | . | TRBD2 | TGTGCCAGCAGCTTGCCGGGACTAGCGGCTTCTAGCACAGATACGCAGTATTTT | CASSLPGLAASSTDTQYF
TRBJ2-5 | TRBV12-3/TRBV12-4 | . | . | TGTGCCAGCAGCCCCGGACAGACAGAGACCCAGTACTTC | CASSPGQTETQYF
TRBJ1-2 | TRBV25-1 | . | TRBD1 | TGTGCCAGCAGTGATCCCCGGGACAGCAAAATTAACTATGGCTACACCTTC | CASSDPRDSKINYGYTF
TRBJ2-6 | TRBV4-1 | . | TRBD1 | TGCGCCAGCAGCCAAGATCCCGACAGGGGAGACGCTGGGGCCAACGTCCTGACTTTC | CASSQDPDRGDAGANVLTF
TRBJ2-5 | TRBV6-6 | once | . | TGTGCCAGCAGCCCCATTGCGCCGGAGACCCAGTACTTC | CASSPIAPETQYF
TRBJ2-3 | TRBV20-1 | few | . | TGCAGTGCTGATGATTCAATCACGCAGTATTTT | CSADDSITQYF
TRBJ1-2 | TRBV20-1 | . | TRBD1 | TGCAGTGCCGTAGACAGGGCGAACTATGGCTACACCTTC | CSAVDRANYGYTF
TRBJ2-1 | TRBV29-1 | . | TRBD2 | TGCAGCGTTGAAGTTCCGGGACTAGCGGGAAGTAATGAGCAGTTCTTC | CSVEVPGLAGSNEQFF
TRBJ2-2 | TRBV6-5 | . | . | TGTGCCAGCAGTCCTCGGGTGGCGACCGGGGAGCTGTTTTTT | CASSPRVATGELFF
TRBJ1-4 | TRBV7-9 | . | TRBD1 | TGTGCCAGCATCCGGACAGGGGGGGATGAAAAACTGTTTTTT | CASIRTGGDEKLFF
TRBJ2-6 | TRBV12-3/TRBV12-4 | . | TRBD1 | TGTGCCAGCATTTCCGGGACAGAAAGCTCTGGGGCCAACGTCCTGACTTTC | CASISGTESSGANVLTF
TRBJ1-2 | TRBV6-6 | few | . | TGTGCCAGCGCTCATTACCGGGACACGGAGGACTATGGCTACACCTTC | CASAHYRDTEDYGYTF
TRBJ2-7 | TRBV4-1 | . | . | TGCGCCAGCAGCCCCCGGGTGGGGGCTCCGATGGGGGAGCAGTACTTC | CASSPRVGAPMGEQYF
TRBJ2-7 | TRBV6-1 | . | . | TGTGCCAGCAGTGAAGCATTAGGTCCCTCCTACGAGCAGTACTTC | CASSEALGPSYEQYF
TRBJ2-1 | TRBV20-1 | . | . | TGCAGTGCCACCACTAGTTCCTACAATGAGCAGTTCTTC | CSATTSSYNEQFF
TRBJ2-3 | TRBV20-1 | . | . | TGCAGTGCCACGGGAATTTCGGGAACAGATACGCAGTATTTT | CSATGISGTDTQYF
TRBJ2-4 | TRBV7-6 | . | TRBD2 | TGTGCCAGCAGCTTAAGAACCGGGACTAGCGGAAACATTCAGTACTTC | CASSLRTGTSGNIQYF
TRBJ2-4 | TRBV7-2 | few | TRBD2 | TGTGCCAGCAGCTCAGGAGGGTGGGGGAGGGCTCTAGCCAAAAACATTCAGTACTTC | CASSSGGWGRALAKNIQYF
TRBJ1-5 | TRBV6-6 | . | TRBD1 | TGTGCCAGCAGTTACGTGGACAGGGTCAATCAGCCCCAGCATTTT | CASSYVDRVNQPQHF
TRBJ2-7 | TRBV25-1 | . | TRBD1 | TGTGCCAGCAGTGATTACCAGGGACAGGACTCCGACGAGCAGTACTTC | CASSDYQGQDSDEQYF
TRBJ2-1 | TRBV27 | once | TRBD1 | TGTGCCAGCACCGCAGACAGGGAAGGCTACAATGAGCAGTTCTTC | CASTADREGYNEQFF
TRBJ2-3 | TRBV7-2 | few | . | TGTGCCAGCTCCCCGAGTAGCGGTTACACAGATACGCAGTATTTT | CASSPSSGYTDTQYF
TRBJ2-2 | TRBV4-2 | . | . | TGTGCCAGCAGCCCTCAGGCGCTAGCAGTGTTCACCGGGGAGCTGTTTTTT | CASSPQALAVFTGELFF
TRBJ2-1 | TRBV6-2/TRBV6-3 | few | . | TGTGCCAGCGCCGGGACTCCCGGATACAATGAGCAGTTCTTC | CASAGTPGYNEQFF
TRBJ1-1 | TRBV19 | . | . | TGTGCCAGTAGCAATCAGGTGAACACTGAAGCTTTCTTT | CASSNQVNTEAFF
TRBJ2-2 | TRBV29-1 | . | . | TGCAGCGTTGTCCGAAGGGACGGGGAGCTGTTTTTT | CSVVRRDGELFF
TRBJ2-5 | TRBV9 | . | TRBD2 | TGTGCCAGCAGCGGACTAGCGGTTGTCACAGAGACCCAGTACTTC | CASSGLAVVTETQYF
TRBJ2-4 | TRBV3-1 | many | . | TGTGCCAGCAGCCATGGTCGGCTAGCCAAAAACATTCAGTACTTC | CASSHGRLAKNIQYF
TRBJ1-1 | TRBV28 | . | . | TGTGCCAGCAGTTTATGGCAGGGTGGCACTGAAGCTTTCTTT | CASSLWQGGTEAFF
TRBJ1-2 | TRBV3-1 | . | . | TGTGCCAGCAGCCAAAACGCCAACTATGGCTACACCTTC | CASSQNANYGYTF
TRBJ2-4 | TRBV29-1 | . | . | TGCAGCGTTGTAGGGAGAGAAAACATTCAGTACTTC | CSVVGRENIQYF
TRBJ1-2 | TRBV29-1 | . | TRBD1 | TGCAGCGTACAAGCCGCGACAGGGTTTTCCCTTTATGGCTACACCTTC | CSVQAATGFSLYGYTF
TRBJ2-7 | TRBV28 | . | . | TGTGCCAGCTGCCCGAGGAGCGTTCAGTACTTC | CASCPRSVQYF
TRBJ2-1 | TRBV29-1 | . | . | TGCAGCGTGACAGGACGCAGGGCCAATGAGCAGTTCTTC | CSVTGRRANEQFF
TRBJ2-5 | TRBV7-9 | . | . | TGTGCCAGCAGCCCCGGGACTCGGGCGGCCCAGTACTTC | CASSPGTRAAQYF
TRBJ2-7 | TRBV20-1 | few | TRBD2 | TGCAGTGCTTTCGAGCGGGAGTCGGGCTACGAGCAGTACTTC | CSAFERESGYEQYF
TRBJ1-1 | TRBV5-1 | . | . | TGCGCCAGCAGCTTGGATTTCACGCGGGGGAACACTGAAGCTTTCTTT | CASSLDFTRGNTEAFF
TRBJ2-2 | TRBV9 | . | TRBD2 | TGTGCCAGCAGCGTAACTAGCGGAAGAGACACCGGGGAGCTGTTTTTT | CASSVTSGRDTGELFF
TRBJ2-1 | TRBV15 | . | . | TGTGCCACCAGCAGAGCTAGGGGAATCGATGAGCAGTTCTTC | CATSRARGIDEQFF
TRBJ2-7 | TRBV13 | . | . | TGTGCCAGCAGCTTAGGGGCAGGGGATTACAATGAGCAGTACTTC | CASSLGAGDYNEQYF
TRBJ2-6 | TRBV12-3/TRBV12-4 | . | . | TGTGCCAGCAGTTTTGGGTCGTCCTCTGGGGCCAACGTCTTGACTTTC | CASSFGSSSGANVLTF
TRBJ2-7 | TRBV4-1 | . | . | TGCGCCAGCAGCCAAGAGGCAGGGATAACCTACGAGCAGTACTTC | CASSQEAGITYEQYF
TRBJ2-2 | TRBV29-1 | few | . | TGCAGCGTCGGACGTAGAACCGGGGAGCTGTTTTTT | CSVGRRTGELFF